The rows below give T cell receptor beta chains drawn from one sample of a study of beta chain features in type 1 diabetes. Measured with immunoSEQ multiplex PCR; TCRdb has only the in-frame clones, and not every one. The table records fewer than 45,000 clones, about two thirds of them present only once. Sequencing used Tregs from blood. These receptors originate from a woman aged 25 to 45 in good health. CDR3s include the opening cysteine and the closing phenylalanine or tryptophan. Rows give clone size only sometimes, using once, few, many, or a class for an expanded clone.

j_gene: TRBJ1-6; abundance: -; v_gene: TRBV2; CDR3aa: CASNDDSSYNSPLHF
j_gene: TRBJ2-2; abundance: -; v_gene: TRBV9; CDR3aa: CASTGRGGTGELFF
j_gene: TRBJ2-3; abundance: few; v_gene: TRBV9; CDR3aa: CASSVAVLDTQYF
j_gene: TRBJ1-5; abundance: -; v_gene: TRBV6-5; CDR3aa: CASTPQLNQPQHF
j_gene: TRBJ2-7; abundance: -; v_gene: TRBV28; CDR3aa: CASSPMGSSYEQYF
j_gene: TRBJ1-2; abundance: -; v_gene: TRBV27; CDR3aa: CASSPPGGDYTF
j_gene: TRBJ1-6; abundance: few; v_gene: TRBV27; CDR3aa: CASSHGYNSPLHF
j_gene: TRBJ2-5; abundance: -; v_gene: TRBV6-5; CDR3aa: CASSRARLAEETQYF
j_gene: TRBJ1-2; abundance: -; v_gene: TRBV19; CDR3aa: CATGRGTGAFYGYTF
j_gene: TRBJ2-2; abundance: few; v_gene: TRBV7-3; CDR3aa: CASSFGLAMNTGELFF
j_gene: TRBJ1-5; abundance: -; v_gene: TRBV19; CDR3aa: CASTITGGVLNQPQHF
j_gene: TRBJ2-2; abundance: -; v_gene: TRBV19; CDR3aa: CASSAARLAGGPTGELFF
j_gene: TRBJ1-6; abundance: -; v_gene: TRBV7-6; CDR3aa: CASSLHRGAGNSPLHF
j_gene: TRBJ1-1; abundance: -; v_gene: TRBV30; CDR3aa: CAWSAGGGYTEAFF
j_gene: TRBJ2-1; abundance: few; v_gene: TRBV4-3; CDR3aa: CASSQGLLSGVRGEQFF
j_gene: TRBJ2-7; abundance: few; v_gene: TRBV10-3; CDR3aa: CASSSGAGGSYEQYF
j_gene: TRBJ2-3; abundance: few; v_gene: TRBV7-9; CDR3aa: CASSSTGGDTQYF
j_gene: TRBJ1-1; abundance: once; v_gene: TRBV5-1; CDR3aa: CASSYRLDTEAFF
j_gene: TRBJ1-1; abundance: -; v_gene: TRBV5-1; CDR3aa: CASSWRRGPNTEAFF
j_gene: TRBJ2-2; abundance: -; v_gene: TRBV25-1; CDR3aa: CASSESVGNTGELFF
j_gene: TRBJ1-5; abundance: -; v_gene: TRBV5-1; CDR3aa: CASSLISGVNQPQHF
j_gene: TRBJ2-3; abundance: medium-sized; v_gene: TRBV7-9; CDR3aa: CASSSGLAGAFTDTQYF
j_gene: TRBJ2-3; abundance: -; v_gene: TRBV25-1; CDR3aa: CASATSGAGDTQYF
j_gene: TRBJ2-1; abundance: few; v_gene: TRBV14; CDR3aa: CASRDSAGPERRFF
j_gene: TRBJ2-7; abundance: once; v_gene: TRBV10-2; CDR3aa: CASRAGTGGSYEQYF
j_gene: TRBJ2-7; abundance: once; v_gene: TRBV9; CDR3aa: CASSVGGGTGHHEQYF
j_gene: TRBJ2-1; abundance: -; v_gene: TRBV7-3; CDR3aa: CASSWAGLAGGNEQFF
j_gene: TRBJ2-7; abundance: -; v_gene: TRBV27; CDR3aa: CASRTRVNSYEQYF
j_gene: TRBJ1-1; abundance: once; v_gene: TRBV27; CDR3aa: CASASVILNTEAFF
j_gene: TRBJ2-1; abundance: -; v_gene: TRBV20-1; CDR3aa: CSGRENNEQFF
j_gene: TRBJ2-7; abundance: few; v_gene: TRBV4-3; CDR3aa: CASSHAGGLSYEQYF
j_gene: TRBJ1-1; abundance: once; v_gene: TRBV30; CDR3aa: CAWSGGRGEAFF
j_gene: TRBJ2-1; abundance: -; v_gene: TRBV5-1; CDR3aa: CASSLGTSGLTYNEQFF
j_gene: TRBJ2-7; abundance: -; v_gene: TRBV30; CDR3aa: CAGKGLGYEQYF
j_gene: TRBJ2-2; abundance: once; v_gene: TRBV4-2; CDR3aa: CASSQDSSARASAKTGELFF
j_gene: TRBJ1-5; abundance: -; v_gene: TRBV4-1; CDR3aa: CASSQDAGYNQPQHF
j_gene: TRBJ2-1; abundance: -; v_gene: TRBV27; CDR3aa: CASSFWRGILSEQFF
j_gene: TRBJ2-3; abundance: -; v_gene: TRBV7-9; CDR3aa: CASRKQGGSTDTQYF
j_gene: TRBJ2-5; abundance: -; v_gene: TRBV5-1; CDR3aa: CASSLGVRGETQYF
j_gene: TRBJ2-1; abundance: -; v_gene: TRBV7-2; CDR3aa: CASSSGQGAHNEQFF
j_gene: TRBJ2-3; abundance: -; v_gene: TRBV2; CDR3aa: CASRGISGRAEHTQYF
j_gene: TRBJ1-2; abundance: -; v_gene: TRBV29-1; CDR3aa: CSVEDRVYGYTF
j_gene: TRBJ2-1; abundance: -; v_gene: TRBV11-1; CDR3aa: CASSHPGTSGRNEQFF
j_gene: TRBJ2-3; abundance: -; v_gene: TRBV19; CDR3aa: CASSIFATDTQYF
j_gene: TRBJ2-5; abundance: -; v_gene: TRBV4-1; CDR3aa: CASSQAGQVQETQYF
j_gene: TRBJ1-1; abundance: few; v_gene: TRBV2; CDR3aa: CASSGRGGTEAFF
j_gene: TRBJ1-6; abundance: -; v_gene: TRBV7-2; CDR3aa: CASSTVGGTSPLHF
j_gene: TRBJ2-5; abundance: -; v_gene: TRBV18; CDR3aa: CASSPRQIQETQYF
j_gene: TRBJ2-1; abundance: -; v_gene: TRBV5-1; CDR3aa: CASSLVAGEQFF
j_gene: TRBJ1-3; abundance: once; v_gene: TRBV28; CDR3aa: CATAGGISGNTIYF
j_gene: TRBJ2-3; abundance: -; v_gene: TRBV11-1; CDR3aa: CASSLGLAGVTTQYF
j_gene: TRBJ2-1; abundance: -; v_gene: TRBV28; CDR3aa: CASSPAGRASFF
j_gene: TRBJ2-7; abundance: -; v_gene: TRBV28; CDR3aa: CASSLSFSYEQYF
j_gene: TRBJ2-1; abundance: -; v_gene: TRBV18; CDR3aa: CASSPVLVSYNEQFF
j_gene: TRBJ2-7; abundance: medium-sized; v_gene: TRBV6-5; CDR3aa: CASSLSDRAYEQYF
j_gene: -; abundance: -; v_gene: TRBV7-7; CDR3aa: CASSVGQGSPYEQYF
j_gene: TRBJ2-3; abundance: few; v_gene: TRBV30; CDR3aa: CAWKGLQSTDTQYF
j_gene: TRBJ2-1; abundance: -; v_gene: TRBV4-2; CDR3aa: CASSQHSASGNEQFF